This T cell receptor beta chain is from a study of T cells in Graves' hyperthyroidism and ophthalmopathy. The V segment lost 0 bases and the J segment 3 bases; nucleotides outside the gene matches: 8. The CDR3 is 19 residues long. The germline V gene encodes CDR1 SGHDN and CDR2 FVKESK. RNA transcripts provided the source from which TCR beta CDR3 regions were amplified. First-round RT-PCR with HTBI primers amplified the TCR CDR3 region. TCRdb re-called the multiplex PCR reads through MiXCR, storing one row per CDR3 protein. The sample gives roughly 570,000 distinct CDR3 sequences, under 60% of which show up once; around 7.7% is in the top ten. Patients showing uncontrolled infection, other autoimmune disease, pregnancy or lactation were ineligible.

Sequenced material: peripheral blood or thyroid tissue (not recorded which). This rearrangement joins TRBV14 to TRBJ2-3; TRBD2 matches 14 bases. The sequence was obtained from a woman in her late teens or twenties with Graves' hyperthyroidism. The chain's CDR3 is CASSQDSGTSGSGTDTQYF. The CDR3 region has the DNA TGTGCCAGCAGCCAAGATTCCGGGACTAGCGGGAGTGGTACAGATACGCAGTATTTT.